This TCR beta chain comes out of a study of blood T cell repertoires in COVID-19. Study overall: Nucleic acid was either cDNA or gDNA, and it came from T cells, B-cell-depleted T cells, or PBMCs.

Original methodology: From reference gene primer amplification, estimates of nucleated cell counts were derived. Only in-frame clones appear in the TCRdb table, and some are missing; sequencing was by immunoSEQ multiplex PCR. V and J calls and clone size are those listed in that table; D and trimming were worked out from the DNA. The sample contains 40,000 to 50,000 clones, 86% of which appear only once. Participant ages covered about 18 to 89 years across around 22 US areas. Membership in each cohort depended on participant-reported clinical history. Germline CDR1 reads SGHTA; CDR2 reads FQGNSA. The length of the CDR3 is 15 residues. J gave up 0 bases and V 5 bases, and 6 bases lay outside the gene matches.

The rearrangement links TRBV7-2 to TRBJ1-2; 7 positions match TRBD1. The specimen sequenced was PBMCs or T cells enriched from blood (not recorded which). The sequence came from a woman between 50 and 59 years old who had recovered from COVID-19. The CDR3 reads CASSLTGQTNYGYTF. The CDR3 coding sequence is TGTGCCAGCAGCCTCACGGGACAGACTAACTATGGCTACACCTTC.